This T cell receptor (beta chain) was observed in a study of blood T cell repertoires in COVID-19. About the research overall: Some COVID-19 samples were acute and others convalescent; all came from the United States, Italy and Spain. From T cells, B-cell-depleted T cells, or PBMCs came the material, which was cDNA or gDNA.

Source study methods: Researchers report that nucleated cell counts were estimated from reference gene primer amplification. Here immunoSEQ multiplex PCR was the method, and the copy in TCRdb shows in-frame clones only, minus some. Clone size and V and J calls were adopted from that table, with D and trimming inferred from the DNA. The sample consists of 90,000 to 95,000 clones, 88% of them appearing once. This clone showed up many times. The TCR was taken from an elderly woman with active COVID-19. What was sequenced was peripheral blood.

For the CDR3, the DNA is TGTGCCAGCACCAAGGGGGGGCAGGGGTATAATTCACCCCTCCACTTT. Amino acids: CASTKGGQGYNSPLHF. The gene calls are TRBV7-9 and TRBJ1-6; D perhaps matches TRBD1 (6 bases). Looked up from germline, CDR1 is SEHNR and CDR2 is FQNEAQ (reference sequence). CDR3 length: 16 amino acids. Trimming took 7 bases from V and 4 from J, leaving 17 bases between them.